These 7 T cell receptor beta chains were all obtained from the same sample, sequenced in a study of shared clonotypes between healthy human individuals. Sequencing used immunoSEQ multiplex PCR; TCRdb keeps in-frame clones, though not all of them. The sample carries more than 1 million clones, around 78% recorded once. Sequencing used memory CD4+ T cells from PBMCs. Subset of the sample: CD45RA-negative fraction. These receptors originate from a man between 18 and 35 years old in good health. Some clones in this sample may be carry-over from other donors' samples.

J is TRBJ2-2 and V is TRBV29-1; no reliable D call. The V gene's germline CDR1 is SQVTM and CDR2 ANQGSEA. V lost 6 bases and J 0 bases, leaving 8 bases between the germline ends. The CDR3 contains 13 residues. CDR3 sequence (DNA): TGCAGCGTAAGCGCTACGAACACCGGGGAGCTGTTTTTT. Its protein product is CSVSATNTGELFF.

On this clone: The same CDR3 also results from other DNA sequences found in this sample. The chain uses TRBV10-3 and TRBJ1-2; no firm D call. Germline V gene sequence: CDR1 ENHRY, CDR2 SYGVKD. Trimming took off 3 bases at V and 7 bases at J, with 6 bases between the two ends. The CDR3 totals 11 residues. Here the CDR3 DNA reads TGTGCCATCAGTGAACTGGGTGGCTACACCTTC. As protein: CAISELGGYTF.

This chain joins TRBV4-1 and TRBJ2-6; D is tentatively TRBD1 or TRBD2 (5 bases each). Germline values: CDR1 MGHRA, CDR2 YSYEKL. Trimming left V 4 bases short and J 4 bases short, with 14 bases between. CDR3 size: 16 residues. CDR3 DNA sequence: TGCGCCAGCAGCCCCCGGGACCCCGCCGGGGCCAACGTCCTGACTTTC. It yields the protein CASSPRDPAGANVLTF.

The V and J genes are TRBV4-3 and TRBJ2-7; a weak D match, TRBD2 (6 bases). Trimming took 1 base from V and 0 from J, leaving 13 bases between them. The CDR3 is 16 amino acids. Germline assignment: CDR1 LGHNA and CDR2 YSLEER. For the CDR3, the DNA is TGCGCCAGCAGCCAAGGTTGGGCTAGCGACTCCTACGAGCAGTACTTC. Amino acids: CASSQGWASDSYEQYF.

In DNA, the CDR3 is TGTGCCAGTAGTGTTTGGGCCCAGAACACTGAAGCTTTCTTT. Amino acid sequence: CASSVWAQNTEAFF. The chain has TRBV19 and TRBJ1-1; D is uncertain. V was clipped by 5 bases and J by 1 base, with 11 bases between them. The CDR3 is made up of 14 amino acids. In germline, CDR1 is LNHDA, CDR2 SQIVND (reference sequence).

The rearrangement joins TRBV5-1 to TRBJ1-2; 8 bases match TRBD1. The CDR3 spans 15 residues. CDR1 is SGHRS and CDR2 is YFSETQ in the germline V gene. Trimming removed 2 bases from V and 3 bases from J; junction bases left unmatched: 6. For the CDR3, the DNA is TGCGCCAGCAGCTTTGGACAGGGCGCCTACTATGGCTACACCTTC. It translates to CASSFGQGAYYGYTF.

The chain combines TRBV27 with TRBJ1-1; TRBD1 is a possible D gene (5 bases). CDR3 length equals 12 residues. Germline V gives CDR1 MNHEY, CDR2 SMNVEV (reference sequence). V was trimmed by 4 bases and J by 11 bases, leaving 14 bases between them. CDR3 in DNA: TGTGCCAGCAGTTCGCCGGACACGGAGGCTTTCTTT. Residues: CASSSPDTEAFF.